This T cell receptor beta chain stems from a study of cytotoxic CD8 clonotypes in ibrutinib-treated CLL. Study-wide background: Samples had a mean of approximately 270,000 productive templates and around 90,000 productive rearrangements.

Per the germline V gene, CDR1 is SGHVS and CDR2 is FNYEAQ. This CDR3 spans 11 amino acids. The V gene lost 5 bases and the J gene lost 6 bases, with 8 bases spanning the gap. On this clone itself: Its antigen is still unknown.

TCRdb keeps only in-frame clones here, not all; method: immunoSEQ multiplex PCR. The sample carries 140,000 to 150,000 clones, 75% to 80% recorded once. Study results and caveats: Ibrutinib response saw clonality rise, and progression saw it return toward baseline.

Genomic DNA in a quantity of about 2.1 micrograms was derived from cryopreserved PBMCs for TCR beta libraries. This chain joins TRBV7-6 and TRBJ2-7; no definite D call. The source of this sequence is a human donor with chronic lymphocytic leukemia. The material was PBMCs, obtained after 24 months of ibrutinib treatment. In nucleotides, the CDR3 is TGTGCCAGCAGCCACTCGGGCGAGCAGTACTTC. Its translation is CASSHSGEQYF.